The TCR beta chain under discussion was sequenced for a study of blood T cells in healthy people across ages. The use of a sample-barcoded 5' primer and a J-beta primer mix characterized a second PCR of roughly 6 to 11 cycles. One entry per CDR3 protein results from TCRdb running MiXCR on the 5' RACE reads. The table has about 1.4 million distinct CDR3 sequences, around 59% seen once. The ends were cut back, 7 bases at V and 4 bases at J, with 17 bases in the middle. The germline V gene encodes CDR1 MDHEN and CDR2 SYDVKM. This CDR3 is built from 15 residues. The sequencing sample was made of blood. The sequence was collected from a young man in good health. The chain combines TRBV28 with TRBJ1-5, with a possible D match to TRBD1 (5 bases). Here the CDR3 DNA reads TGTGCCAGCACTATATTCAGACAGCTTAATCAGCCCCAGCATTTT. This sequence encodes CASTIFRQLNQPQHF. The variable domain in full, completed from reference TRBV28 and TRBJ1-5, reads DVKVTQSSRYLVKRTGEKVFLECVQDMDHENMFWYRQDPGLGLRLIYFSYDVKMKEKGDIPEGYSVSREKKERFSLILESASTNQTSMYLCASTIFRQLNQPQHFGDGTRLSIL.